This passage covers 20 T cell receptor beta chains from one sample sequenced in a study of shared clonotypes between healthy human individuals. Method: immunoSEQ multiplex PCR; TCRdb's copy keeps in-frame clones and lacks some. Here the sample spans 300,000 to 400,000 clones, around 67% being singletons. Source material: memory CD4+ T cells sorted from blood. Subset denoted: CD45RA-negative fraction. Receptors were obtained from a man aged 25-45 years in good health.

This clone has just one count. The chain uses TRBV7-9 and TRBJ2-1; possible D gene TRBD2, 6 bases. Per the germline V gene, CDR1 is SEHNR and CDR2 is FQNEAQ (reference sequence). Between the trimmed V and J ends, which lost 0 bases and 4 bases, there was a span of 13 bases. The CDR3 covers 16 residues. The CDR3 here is CASSLAPAGRYNEQFF. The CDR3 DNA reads TGTGCCAGCAGCTTAGCGCCAGCGGGTCGATACAATGAGCAGTTCTTC.

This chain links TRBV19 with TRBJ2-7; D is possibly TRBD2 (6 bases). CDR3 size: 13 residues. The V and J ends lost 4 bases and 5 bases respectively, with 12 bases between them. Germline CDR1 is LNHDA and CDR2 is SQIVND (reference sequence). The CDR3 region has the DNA TGTGCCAGTAGTACCCGGCGCGGGGACGAGCAGTACTTC. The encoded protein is CASSTRRGDEQYF.

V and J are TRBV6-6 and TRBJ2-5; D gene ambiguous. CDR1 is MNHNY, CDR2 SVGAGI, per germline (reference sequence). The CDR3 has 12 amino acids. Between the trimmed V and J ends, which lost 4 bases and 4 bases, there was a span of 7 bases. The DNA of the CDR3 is TGTGCCAGCAGTTTTGTCCCAGAGACCCAGTACTTC. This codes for CASSFVPETQYF.

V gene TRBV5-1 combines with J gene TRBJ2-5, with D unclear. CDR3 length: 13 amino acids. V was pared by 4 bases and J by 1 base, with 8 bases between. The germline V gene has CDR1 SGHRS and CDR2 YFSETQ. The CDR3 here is CASSRTTQETQYF. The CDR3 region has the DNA TGCGCCAGCAGCCGAACTACCCAAGAGACCCAGTACTTC.

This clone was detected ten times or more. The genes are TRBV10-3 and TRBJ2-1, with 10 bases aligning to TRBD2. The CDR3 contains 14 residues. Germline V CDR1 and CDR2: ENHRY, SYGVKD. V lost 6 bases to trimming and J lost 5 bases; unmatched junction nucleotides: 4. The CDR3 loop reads CAIRRTSGNNEQFF. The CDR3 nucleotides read TGTGCCATCAGACGGACTAGCGGTAACAATGAGCAGTTCTTC.

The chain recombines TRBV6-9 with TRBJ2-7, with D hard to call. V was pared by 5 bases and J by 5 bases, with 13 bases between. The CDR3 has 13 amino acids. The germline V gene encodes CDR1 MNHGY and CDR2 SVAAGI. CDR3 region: CASSSPAVHEQYF. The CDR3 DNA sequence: TGTGCCAGCAGTAGCCCCGCCGTCCACGAGCAGTACTTC.

This chain's CDR3 is CASSLVAGDETQYF. CDR3 nucleotides: TGTGCCAGCAGCTTGGTGGCGGGGGACGAGACCCAGTACTTC. The chain has TRBV5-6 and TRBJ2-5; 7 bases agree with TRBD2. The CDR3 extends over 14 amino acids. After removal of 0 bases from V and 5 bases from J, the junction contained 4 bases not matched to a gene. The germline V gene has CDR1 SGHDT and CDR2 YYEEEE.

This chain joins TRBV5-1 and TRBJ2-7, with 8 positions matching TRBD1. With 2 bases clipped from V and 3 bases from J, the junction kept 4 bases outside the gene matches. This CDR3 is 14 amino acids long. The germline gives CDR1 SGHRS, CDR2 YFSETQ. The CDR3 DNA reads TGCGCCAGCAGCTTAACAGGGGGAAACTACGAGCAGTACTTC. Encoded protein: CASSLTGGNYEQYF. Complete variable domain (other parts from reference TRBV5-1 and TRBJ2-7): KAGVTQTPRYLIKTRGQQVTLSCSPISGHRSVSWYQQTPGQGLQFLFEYFSETQRNKGNFPGRFSGRQFSNSRSEMNVSTLELGDSALYLCASSLTGGNYEQYFGPGTRLTVT.

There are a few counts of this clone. In DNA, the CDR3 is TGTGCCAGCAGTGAAGTCGGGCGGACGAACACCGGGGAGCTGTTTTTT. This translates into CASSEVGRTNTGELFF. The chain joins TRBV25-1 to TRBJ2-2; D uncertain. CDR1 and CDR2 (germline): MGHDK, SYGVNS. Between the trimmed V and J ends, which lost 2 bases and 0 bases, there was a span of 10 bases. CDR3 size: 16 residues.

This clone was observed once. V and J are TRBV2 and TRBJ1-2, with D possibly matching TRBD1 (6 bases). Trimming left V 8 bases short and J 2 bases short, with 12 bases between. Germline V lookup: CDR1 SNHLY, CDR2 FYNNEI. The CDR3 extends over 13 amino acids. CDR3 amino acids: CASDDRSNYGYTF. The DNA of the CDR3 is TGTGCCAGCGACGACAGGTCGAACTATGGCTACACCTTC.

CDR3 sequence (DNA): TGCGCCAGTCAGACTTCCGGGACAGTGTCAGATACGCAGTATTTT. Its protein product is CASQTSGTVSDTQYF. This chain links TRBV5-1 with TRBJ2-3; TRBD1 matches 7 bases. Per germline, CDR1 SGHRS and CDR2 YFSETQ. This CDR3 is built from 15 residues. Unmatched junction bases numbered 13, after V lost 8 bases and J lost 4 bases.

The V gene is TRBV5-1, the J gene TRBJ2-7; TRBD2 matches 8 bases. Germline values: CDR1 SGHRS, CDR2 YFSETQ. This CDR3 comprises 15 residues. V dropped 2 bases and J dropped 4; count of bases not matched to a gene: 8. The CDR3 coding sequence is TGCGCCAGCAGCTTCTGGGCGGGAGGTGGGTACGAGCAGTACTTC. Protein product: CASSFWAGGGYEQYF.

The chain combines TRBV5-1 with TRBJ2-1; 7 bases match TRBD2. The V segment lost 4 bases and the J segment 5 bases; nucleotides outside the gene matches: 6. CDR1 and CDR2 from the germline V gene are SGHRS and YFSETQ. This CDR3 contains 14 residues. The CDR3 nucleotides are TGCGCCAGCAGCCCCGGGACTATCGACAATGAGCAGTTCTTC. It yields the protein CASSPGTIDNEQFF. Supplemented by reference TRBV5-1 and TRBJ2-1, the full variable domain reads KAGVTQTPRYLIKTRGQQVTLSCSPISGHRSVSWYQQTPGQGLQFLFEYFSETQRNKGNFPGRFSGRQFSNSRSEMNVSTLELGDSALYLCASSPGTIDNEQFFGPGTRLTVL.

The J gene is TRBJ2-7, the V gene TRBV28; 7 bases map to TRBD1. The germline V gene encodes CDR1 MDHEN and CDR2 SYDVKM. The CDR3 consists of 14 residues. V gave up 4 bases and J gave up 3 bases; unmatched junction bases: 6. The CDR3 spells CASSSPGQFYEQYF. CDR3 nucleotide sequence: TGTGCCAGCAGTTCCCCGGGACAGTTCTACGAGCAGTACTTC.

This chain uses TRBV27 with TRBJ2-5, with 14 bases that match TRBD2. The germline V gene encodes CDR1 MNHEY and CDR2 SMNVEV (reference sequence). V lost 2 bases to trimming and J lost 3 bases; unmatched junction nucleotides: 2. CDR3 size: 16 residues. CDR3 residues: CASSLAGLAGEETQYF. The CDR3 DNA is TGTGCCAGCAGTTTAGCGGGACTAGCGGGAGAAGAGACCCAGTACTTC.

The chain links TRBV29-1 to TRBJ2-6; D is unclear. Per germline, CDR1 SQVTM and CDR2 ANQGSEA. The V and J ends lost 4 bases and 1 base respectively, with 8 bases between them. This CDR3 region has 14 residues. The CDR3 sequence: CSVAVMSGANVLTF. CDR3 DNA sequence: TGCAGCGTTGCTGTGATGTCTGGGGCCAACGTCCTGACTTTC.

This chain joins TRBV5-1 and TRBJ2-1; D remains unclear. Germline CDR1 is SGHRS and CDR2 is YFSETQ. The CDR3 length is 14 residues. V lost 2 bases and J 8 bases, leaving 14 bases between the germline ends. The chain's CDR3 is CASSLTSSSDEQFF. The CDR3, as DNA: TGCGCCAGCAGCTTAACTTCTAGTTCAGATGAGCAGTTCTTC.

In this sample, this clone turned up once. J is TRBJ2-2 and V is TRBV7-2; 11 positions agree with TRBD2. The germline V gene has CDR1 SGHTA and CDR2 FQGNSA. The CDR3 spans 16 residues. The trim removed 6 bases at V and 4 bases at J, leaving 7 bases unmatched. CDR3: CASSRWLAGGTGELFF. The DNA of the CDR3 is TGTGCCAGCAGTCGGTGGCTAGCGGGAGGCACCGGGGAGCTGTTTTTT.

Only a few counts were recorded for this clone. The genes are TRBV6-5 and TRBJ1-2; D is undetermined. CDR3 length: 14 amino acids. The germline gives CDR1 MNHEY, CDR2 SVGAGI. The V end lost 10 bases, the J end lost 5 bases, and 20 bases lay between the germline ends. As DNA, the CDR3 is TGTGCCACAGCGGTTGGGTTAGGGTCTTATGGCTACACCTTC. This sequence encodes CATAVGLGSYGYTF.

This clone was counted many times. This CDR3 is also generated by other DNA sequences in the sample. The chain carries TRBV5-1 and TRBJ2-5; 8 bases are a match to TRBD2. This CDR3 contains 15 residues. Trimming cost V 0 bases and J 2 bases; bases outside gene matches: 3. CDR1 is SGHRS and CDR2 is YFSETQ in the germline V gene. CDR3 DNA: TGCGCCAGCAGCTTGGGGCGCGGGGGGCAAGAGACCCAGTACTTC. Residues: CASSLGRGGQETQYF.